This T cell receptor (beta chain) was obtained from a study of regulatory T cells in long-lasting Graves disease. Regarding the study as a whole: With approximately 2,500 shared public clonotypes, persistent patients exceeded new patients, who shared over 850.

According to the study, TCR beta libraries were built with iRepertoire HTBI primers and CDR3-region Arm-PCR. One entry per CDR3 protein, called by TCRdb with MiXCR from the multiplex PCR reads. The sample shows 400,000 to 550,000 distinct CDR3 sequences, 15% of them seen only once. The time point was: newly diagnosed GD, antithyroid drugs for less than 3 months. Researchers made the TCR library from RNA that was extracted from PBMCs. This clonotype was counted only a few times. Its antigen is currently unknown. These sequences were also reported in another study, on T cells in Graves' hyperthyroidism and ophthalmopathy. Per that study: A set of HTBI primers served as the primers for a first-round RT-PCR of the TCR CDR3.

This TCR came from a woman aged 30 to 39 with Graves disease. The sequenced sample was peripheral blood mononuclear cells (PBMCs), obtained at new diagnosis, from a patient treated with antithyroid drugs.

The CDR3 sequence is CAWSGTPQQQYF. CDR3 DNA sequence: TGTGCCTGGAGTGGGACACCCCAGCAGCAGTACTTC. The rearrangement links TRBV30 to TRBJ2-7; tentative D call: TRBD1 (5 bases). Germline CDR1 is GTSNPN and CDR2 is SVGIG (reference sequence). Trimming took off 1 base at V and 8 bases at J, with 12 bases between the two ends. The CDR3 extends over 12 amino acids. The whole variable domain, filled in from reference TRBV30 and TRBJ2-7, reads SQTIHQWPATLVQPVGSPLSLECTVEGTSNPNLYWYRQAAGRGLQLLFYSVGIGQISSEVPQNLSASRPQDRQFILSSKKLLLSDSGFYLCAWSGTPQQQYFGPGTRLTVT.